A single sample gave rise to the 20 T cell receptor beta chains below, sequenced in a study of PD-1 blockade in classical Hodgkin lymphoma. Every patient relapsed after autologous stem cell transplantation, and brentuximab vedotin exposure varied. Libraries were prepared by immunoSEQ multiplex PCR; TCRdb keeps only in-frame clonotypes and omits some of them. The sample carries roughly 15,000 clones, 55% to 80% recorded once. The sample consisted of peripheral blood mononuclear cells (PBMCs), taken at baseline. Every receptor here comes from a human donor with classical Hodgkin lymphoma.

This clone is medium-sized by share. Other DNA variants within this sample encode the same CDR3. This chain uses TRBV4-1 with TRBJ1-1, with D possibly being TRBD1 (5 bases). CDR3 length: 14 residues. The V and J ends lost 0 bases and 4 bases respectively, with 9 bases between them. Per germline, CDR1 MGHRA and CDR2 YSYEKL. CDR3: CASSQDREGTEAFF. Here the CDR3 DNA reads TGCGCCAGCAGCCAAGACAGGGAGGGCACTGAAGCTTTCTTT.

V usage is TRBV28 and J usage is TRBJ1-4, with TRBD1 identical over 7 bases. The V segment lost 5 bases and the J segment 4 bases; nucleotides outside the gene matches: 13. The CDR3 has 17 amino acids. Germline V lookup: CDR1 MDHEN, CDR2 SYDVKM. The CDR3 loop is CASSPITEGQSNEKLFF. Here the CDR3 DNA reads TGTGCCAGCAGTCCGATTACCGAGGGACAGAGTAATGAAAAACTGTTTTTT.

The genes are TRBV19 and TRBJ1-5; TRBD1 is a possible D gene (5 bases). Germline loops: CDR1 LNHDA, CDR2 SQIVND (reference sequence). The V end lost 4 bases, the J end lost 4 bases, and 14 bases lay between the germline ends. CDR3 length equals 15 residues. The DNA for the CDR3 is TGTGCCAGTAGTACAGGGAAACGGGGGAATCAGCCCCAGCATTTT. This sequence encodes CASSTGKRGNQPQHF.

The chain has TRBV9 and TRBJ2-3; 13 bases are shared with TRBD2. Germline-derived CDR1 and CDR2 are SGDLS and YYNGEE. V lost 0 bases to trimming and J lost 4 bases; unmatched junction nucleotides: 8. There are 18 residues in the CDR3. The CDR3 loop reads CASSVGLAGGHASDTQYF. The CDR3 bases are TGTGCCAGCAGCGTAGGACTAGCGGGAGGTCACGCGTCAGATACGCAGTATTTT.

The J gene is TRBJ1-6, the V gene TRBV11-2; a weak D match, TRBD1 (6 bases). Trimming cost V 5 bases and J 0 bases, with 17 bases left between them. The CDR3 is made up of 18 amino acids. Germline CDR1 SGHAT, CDR2 FQNNGV. CDR3 loop: CASSLRGGGSSYNSPLHF. Written as DNA, the CDR3 is TGTGCCAGCAGCCTCAGGGGAGGGGGGAGCTCCTATAATTCACCCCTCCACTTT.

Points on this clone: Since a much larger clone is just one base distant, this may be a read error. The sample contains more than one DNA sequence encoding this CDR3. The chain recombines TRBV6-6 with TRBJ1-5; TRBD1 is a possible D gene (6 bases). The V and J ends lost 5 bases and 4 bases respectively, with 15 bases between them. CDR3 size: 15 residues. CDR1 MNHNY and CDR2 SVGAGI come from the germline V gene (reference sequence). The CDR3 nucleotides are TGTGCCAGCAGTGTGCTTGGACAGCCAAATCAGCCCCAGCATTTT. It encodes CASSVLGQPNQPQHF.

This clone has more than one count but fewer than ten. The chain employs TRBV6-5 and TRBJ1-1; TRBD1 agrees at 7 bases. The junction had 10 bases not matched to a gene; V was cut back by 7 bases and J by 5 bases. Germline CDR1 and CDR2: MNHEY and SVGAGI. The CDR3 has 14 residues. The CDR3 spells CASTPGGKGTEAFF. The CDR3, as DNA: TGTGCCAGCACCCCAGGGGGGAAGGGGACTGAAGCTTTCTTT.

This chain connects TRBV13 to TRBJ2-1; a weak D match, TRBD2 (5 bases). The CDR3 is 15 residues long. V lost 1 base and J lost 6, with 13 bases in between. The germline V gene has CDR1 PRHDT and CDR2 FYEKMQ (reference sequence). CDR3 loop: CASSLAPGSSNEQFF. The CDR3 DNA reads as TGTGCCAGCAGCTTAGCGCCGGGGAGCAGCAATGAGCAGTTCTTC.

The chain links TRBV7-2 to TRBJ2-3; 7 positions agree with TRBD2. There are 14 residues in the CDR3. V trimming: 0 bases; J trimming: 7 bases; junction bases outside the gene matches: 4. Germline assignment: CDR1 SGHTA and CDR2 FQGNSA. CDR3 residues: CASSLAGGRNTQYF. CDR3 nucleotides: TGTGCCAGCAGCTTAGCGGGAGGGAGAAATACGCAGTATTTT.

The chain carries TRBV5-1 and TRBJ2-1; 9 bases map to TRBD1. V dropped 4 bases and J dropped 3; count of bases not matched to a gene: 2. The CDR3 sequence is 14 residues long. Germline-derived CDR1 and CDR2 are SGHRS and YFSETQ. CDR3 sequence: CASSGDRDYNEQFF. CDR3 bases: TGCGCCAGCAGCGGGGACAGGGACTACAATGAGCAGTTCTTC.

CDR3 residues: CASSPLIGNLGKETQYF. CDR3 in DNA: TGCGCCAGCAGCCCCCTCATCGGGAACCTGGGGAAAGAGACCCAGTACTTC. The chain joins TRBV5-1 to TRBJ2-5; TRBD2 is a possible D gene (5 bases). The CDR3 runs 17 residues. V lost 4 bases and J 3 bases, leaving 22 bases between the germline ends. CDR1 SGHRS and CDR2 YFSETQ come from the germline V gene.

The V gene is TRBV7-2, the J gene TRBJ1-2; 10 bases are a match to TRBD1. Germline trimming cut 5 bases from V and 5 bases from J; bases unmatched to any gene: 8. Germline CDR1 SGHTA, CDR2 FQGNSA. The CDR3 has 15 residues. The CDR3: CASSASGTGAYGYTF. The CDR3 region has the DNA TGTGCCAGCAGCGCCTCCGGGACAGGGGCATATGGCTACACCTTC.

The V gene is TRBV2, the J gene TRBJ2-5; D may be TRBD1 (6 bases). Trimming stripped 7 bases from V and 0 bases from J, with 12 bases between. The germline V gene encodes CDR1 SNHLY and CDR2 FYNNEI. The CDR3 sequence is 14 residues long. CDR3 in amino acids: CASILGQNQETQYF. The CDR3, as DNA: TGTGCCAGCATCTTAGGACAGAACCAAGAGACCCAGTACTTC. The full variable domain, with the rest looked up from reference TRBV2 and TRBJ2-5, is EPEVTQTPSHQVTQMGQEVILRCVPISNHLYFYWYRQILGQKVEFLVSFYNNEISEKSEIFDDQFSVERPDGSNFTLKIRSTKLEDSAMYFCASILGQNQETQYFGPGTRLLVL.

The chain combines TRBV7-9 with TRBJ2-3; D possibly corresponds to TRBD2 (6 bases). The CDR3 contains 15 residues. The ends were cut back, 1 base at V and 0 bases at J, with 8 bases in the middle. Germline-derived CDR1 and CDR2 are SEHNR and FQNEAQ (reference sequence). The chain's CDR3 is CASSLDGGSTDTQYF. Written as DNA, the CDR3 is TGTGCCAGCAGCTTAGATGGGGGGAGCACAGATACGCAGTATTTT.

The V gene is TRBV19, the J gene TRBJ1-5, with 7 bases fitting TRBD1. V lost 4 bases and J lost 3; bases outside the gene matches: 9. The germline V gene encodes CDR1 LNHDA and CDR2 SQIVND (reference sequence). This CDR3 has 16 amino acids. The CDR3 loop is CASSTQRTGFNQPQHF. Here the CDR3 DNA reads TGTGCCAGTAGTACGCAACGGACAGGTTTCAATCAGCCCCAGCATTTT.

This chain uses TRBV4-1 with TRBJ1-6; D unclear. Germline V gene data show CDR1 as MGHRA and CDR2 as YSYEKL. Trimming took off 0 bases at V and 6 bases at J, with 6 bases between the two ends. The CDR3 has 14 residues. The CDR3 is CASSQDLVNSPLHF. The CDR3 region has the DNA TGCGCCAGCAGCCAAGATCTCGTTAATTCACCCCTCCACTTT.

The V call is TRBV28, the J call TRBJ1-4; 8 bases agree with TRBD1. CDR3 length equals 16 residues. Trimming removed 4 bases from V and 0 bases from J; junction bases left unmatched: 4. Germline V gene data show CDR1 as MDHEN and CDR2 as SYDVKM. The CDR3 spells CASSWGQVATNEKLFF. The DNA for the CDR3 is TGTGCCAGCAGTTGGGGACAGGTAGCAACTAATGAAAAACTGTTTTTT.

This clone has only a few counts. V gene TRBV2 combines with J gene TRBJ1-6; 10 bases line up with TRBD1. Trimming took 3 bases from V and 10 from J; bases not matched to a gene: 3. CDR1 is SNHLY, CDR2 FYNNEI, per germline. The CDR3 is 14 residues long. CDR3 DNA sequence: TGTGCCAGCAGTGAGGGACAGGGGTACTCACCCCTCCACTTT. Translated: CASSEGQGYSPLHF.

This rearrangement joins TRBV7-9 to TRBJ2-7, with D unclear. The CDR3 totals 12 residues. The ends were cut back, 1 base at V and 7 bases at J, with 8 bases in the middle. Germline V gene data show CDR1 as SEHNR and CDR2 as FQNEAQ (reference sequence). In DNA form, the CDR3 reads TGTGCCAGCAGCTTAGGAATGACAGAGCAGTACTTC. Protein: CASSLGMTEQYF.

The rearrangement links TRBV28 to TRBJ2-2; a weak D match, TRBD1 (5 bases). This CDR3 is built from 12 residues. Trimming cost V 6 bases and J 7 bases, with 9 bases left between them. Germline lookup yields CDR1 MDHEN and CDR2 SYDVKM. The CDR3 here is CASRKTGGELFF. The CDR3 DNA sequence: TGTGCCAGCAGGAAAACAGGCGGGGAGCTGTTTTTT.